These 24 T cell receptor beta chains came from one sample sequenced in a study of PD-1 blockade in classical Hodgkin lymphoma. TCRdb's table, derived via immunoSEQ multiplex PCR, lists solely in-frame clones and lacks some. Of roughly 13,000 clones detected, 80% to 85% appear once; the ten largest clones hold roughly 25%. Every patient was affected by relapse after autologous stem cell transplantation, while exposure to brentuximab vedotin was not uniform. This specimen consisted of peripheral blood mononuclear cells (PBMCs), obtained at baseline. The receptors were sampled from a human donor with classical Hodgkin lymphoma.

This chain links TRBV7-6 with TRBJ2-7, with a possible D match to TRBD1 (6 bases). The CDR3 runs to 14 residues. Trimming left V 5 bases short and J 8 bases short, with 19 bases between. Germline CDR1 and CDR2: SGHVS and FNYEAQ. In DNA form, the CDR3 reads TGTGCCAGCAGCCAAGAACAGGGCCCCCACAAGCAGTACTTC. It specifies CASSQEQGPHKQYF. The whole variable domain, remainder taken from reference TRBV7-6 and TRBJ2-7, is GAGVSQSPRYKVTKRGQDVALRCDPISGHVSLYWYRQALGQGPEFLTYFNYEAQQDKSGLPNDRFSAERPEGSISTLTIQRTEQRDSAMYRCASSQEQGPHKQYFGPGTRLTVT.

CDR3: CASSFGIRENTIYF. The CDR3 DNA is TGCGCCAGCAGCTTTGGGATAAGGGAAAACACCATATATTTT. The chain employs TRBV5-1 and TRBJ1-3, with D unclear. The V gene's germline CDR1 is SGHRS and CDR2 YFSETQ. This CDR3 has 14 residues. Trimming shortened V by 2 bases and J by 6 bases, and 12 bases separated the two germline ends.

This chain joins TRBV2 and TRBJ2-2; 7 bases are shared with TRBD2. Germline V gives CDR1 SNHLY, CDR2 FYNNEI. Trimming removed 7 bases from V and 3 bases from J; junction bases left unmatched: 8. This CDR3 is built from 15 residues. This CDR3 reads CASTETSRDTGELFF. DNA of the CDR3: TGTGCCAGCACTGAGACTAGCCGTGACACCGGGGAGCTGTTTTTT.

The rearrangement links TRBV6-7 to TRBJ1-5, with D tentatively TRBD1 (6 bases). TRBV6-7 is marked as an open reading frame, function uncertain. The germline V and J ends were trimmed by 6 bases and 5 bases, with 20 bases remaining between them. This CDR3 is built from 16 residues. The CDR3 DNA reads as TGTGCCAGCAGAACAGCGGGGGGCCTGGGCGATCAGCCCCAGCATTTT. Translation gives CASRTAGGLGDQPQHF.

The chain couples TRBV6-5 to TRBJ1-5; 7 bases line up with TRBD1. J gave up 6 bases and V 6 bases, and 8 bases lay outside the gene matches. In germline, CDR1 is MNHEY, CDR2 SVGAGI. The CDR3 contains 14 residues. CDR3 region: CASRTGGGSQPQHF. The CDR3 nucleotides are TGTGCCAGCAGGACGGGAGGGGGCAGTCAGCCCCAGCATTTT.

The CDR3 region has the DNA TGTGCCAGCAGCGCACGGCAATACGCGAACACCGGGGAGCTGTTTTTT. Its protein is CASSARQYANTGELFF. The chain links TRBV13 to TRBJ2-2; D is undetermined. This CDR3 region has 16 residues. V lost 5 bases and J 0 bases, leaving 13 bases between the germline ends. CDR1 is PRHDT and CDR2 is FYEKMQ in the germline V gene (reference sequence).

The V and J genes are TRBV7-9 and TRBJ1-5, with D hard to call. V lost 3 bases to trimming and J lost 5 bases, with 8 bases between them. The CDR3 has 13 residues. Germline lookup yields CDR1 SEHNR and CDR2 FQNEAQ (reference sequence). CDR3 sequence reads: CASSFTGDQPQHF. Written as DNA, the CDR3 is TGTGCCAGCAGCTTTACCGGGGATCAGCCCCAGCATTTT.

The V and J genes are TRBV5-1 and TRBJ1-3; tentatively, D is TRBD1 (6 bases). Trimming pared 4 bases from V and 1 base from J, leaving 9 bases between. This CDR3 is built from 14 residues. Germline CDR1 reads SGHRS; CDR2 reads YFSETQ. The chain's CDR3 is CASSPQGSGNTIYF. CDR3 nucleotides: TGCGCCAGCAGCCCACAGGGATCTGGAAACACCATATATTTT.

The chain links TRBV5-1 to TRBJ1-5; D is possibly TRBD1 (5 bases). The germline V gene has CDR1 SGHRS and CDR2 YFSETQ. The length of the CDR3 is 15 residues. Trimming cost V 0 bases and J 2 bases, with 9 bases left between them. The CDR3 loop is CASSLGGTGNQPQHF. For the CDR3, the DNA is TGCGCCAGCAGCTTGGGGGGGACGGGCAATCAGCCCCAGCATTTT.

The V call is TRBV27, the J call TRBJ2-7; 9 bases map to TRBD2. CDR1 and CDR2 from the germline V gene are MNHEY and SMNVEV (reference sequence). The V segment lost 5 bases and the J segment 4 bases; nucleotides outside the gene matches: 9. The CDR3 is 15 residues long. The CDR3 DNA follows: TGTGCCAGCAGTCCCCCGGGACTAGCCATATACGAGCAGTACTTC. The encoded protein is CASSPPGLAIYEQYF.

The chain has TRBV16 and TRBJ1-2; 12 nucleotides agree with TRBD1. CDR1 is KGHSY and CDR2 is FQNENV in the germline V gene. This CDR3 comprises 19 residues. V was pared by 2 bases and J by 8 bases, with 18 bases of the junction left unmatched. DNA for the CDR3: TGTGCCAGCAGCCAAACCCCTTATCCCGGGACAGGGGGCAGAGGAGGCTACACCTTC. Protein sequence: CASSQTPYPGTGGRGGYTF.

This chain joins TRBV5-4 and TRBJ2-5, with D perhaps TRBD1 (6 bases). The CDR3 consists of 13 residues. Germline V gene sequence: CDR1 SGHNT, CDR2 YYREEE (reference sequence). V lost 3 bases to trimming and J lost 6 bases, with 12 bases between them. The CDR3 spells CASSSTGWKTQYF. CDR3 nucleotide sequence: TGTGCCAGCAGCTCAACAGGGTGGAAGACCCAGTACTTC. Variable domain in full (rest from reference TRBV5-4 and TRBJ2-5): ETGVTQSPTHLIKTRGQQVTLRCSSQSGHNTVSWYQQALGQGPQFIFQYYREEENGRGNFPPRFSGLQFPNYSSELNVNALELDDSALYLCASSSTGWKTQYFGPGTRLLVL.

CDR3 nucleotides: TGTGCCAGCAGTTTAGCCAGGGGGGGCCTCGAGCAGTACTTC. Amino acid sequence: CASSLARGGLEQYF. The chain uses TRBV27 and TRBJ2-7, with D perhaps being TRBD1 or TRBD2 (7 bases each). With 2 bases removed from V and 6 bases from J, the gap between germline ends came to 14 bases. Germline CDR1 reads MNHEY; CDR2 reads SMNVEV (reference sequence). This CDR3 has 14 residues.

The rearrangement joins TRBV6-6 to TRBJ1-3; D is uncertain. Germline V gives CDR1 MNHNY, CDR2 SVGAGI (reference sequence). This CDR3 contains 13 residues. Trimming removed 8 bases at V and 0 bases at J, with 8 bases between. The CDR3 loop is CASSGSSGNTIYF. The CDR3 region has the DNA TGTGCCAGCTCAGGTAGCTCTGGAAACACCATATATTTT.

The CDR3 reads CASSQQDYYGYTF. The CDR3 coding sequence is TGTGCCAGCAGCCAACAGGATTACTATGGCTACACCTTC. The chain couples TRBV5-6 to TRBJ1-2, with D possibly being TRBD1 (5 bases). Germline lookup yields CDR1 SGHDT and CDR2 YYEEEE. This CDR3 is built from 13 residues. Trimming took off 4 bases at V and 3 bases at J, with 10 bases between the two ends.

This clone was seen only a few times. The V gene is TRBV10-3, the J gene TRBJ2-7; unclear D gene. The CDR3 runs 15 residues. The V end lost 6 bases, the J end lost 6 bases, and 21 bases lay between the germline ends. Germline-derived CDR1 and CDR2 are ENHRY and SYGVKD. The CDR3 loop reads CAISDWADPKFEQYF. Written as DNA, the CDR3 is TGTGCCATCAGCGACTGGGCGGACCCTAAATTCGAGCAGTACTTC.

The CDR3 DNA follows: TGCGCCAGCAGCTTGGCTCCTATGAGGACTAGCGGGACCGGGGAGCTGTTTTTT. Translating it yields CASSLAPMRTSGTGELFF. The rearrangement uses TRBV5-1 and TRBJ2-2; 11 positions agree with TRBD2. The trim removed 0 bases at V and 5 bases at J, leaving 9 bases unmatched. The CDR3 is 18 residues long. In germline, CDR1 is SGHRS, CDR2 YFSETQ.

This chain uses TRBV4-1 with TRBJ1-1; the D is unclear. This CDR3 comprises 13 residues. Germline V lookup: CDR1 MGHRA, CDR2 YSYEKL. The germline V and J ends were trimmed by 0 bases and 5 bases, with 7 bases remaining between them. The CDR3 DNA is TGCGCCAGCAGCCAAGAGCGCGGGACTGAAGCTTTCTTT. Translating it yields CASSQERGTEAFF.

The J gene is TRBJ2-3, the V gene TRBV7-9; D gene unclear. V was clipped by 5 bases and J by 0 bases, with 6 bases between them. In germline, CDR1 is SEHNR, CDR2 FQNEAQ (reference sequence). The CDR3 is 13 residues long. CDR3 loop: CASSQRSTDTQYF. The CDR3 DNA reads TGTGCCAGCAGCCAACGAAGCACAGATACGCAGTATTTT. Using reference TRBV7-9 and TRBJ2-3 for the parts outside the CDR3, the full variable domain is DTGVSQNPRHKITKRGQNVTFRCDPISEHNRLYWYRQTLGQGPEFLTYFQNEAQLEKSRLLSDRFSAERPKGSFSTLEIQRTEQGDSAMYLCASSQRSTDTQYFGPGTRLTVL.

V usage is TRBV13 and J usage is TRBJ2-7; 13 positions agree with TRBD2. Germline-derived CDR1 and CDR2 are PRHDT and FYEKMQ (reference sequence). Germline trimming cut 5 bases from V and 3 bases from J; bases unmatched to any gene: 7. This CDR3 spans 16 amino acids. The CDR3 DNA is TGTGCCAGCAGCCCTCCCCGGACTAGCGGGAGCTACGAGCAGTACTTC. Translation: CASSPPRTSGSYEQYF.

The rearrangement links TRBV2 to TRBJ2-7; 9 nucleotides match TRBD1. Trimming took 6 bases from V and 4 from J; bases not matched to a gene: 10. The length of the CDR3 is 15 residues. The V gene's germline CDR1 is SNHLY and CDR2 FYNNEI. CDR3 nucleotide sequence: TGTGCCAGCAGGGCAACCGGGACAGGGTCTTACGAGCAGTACTTC. This gives the protein CASRATGTGSYEQYF.

The chain combines TRBV7-9 with TRBJ1-2, with 7 bases matching TRBD1. Trimming cost V 2 bases and J 6 bases; bases outside gene matches: 9. The CDR3 is 15 amino acids. Germline CDR1 is SEHNR and CDR2 is FQNEAQ (reference sequence). This chain's CDR3 is CASSLTLGQAHGYTF. The CDR3, as DNA: TGTGCCAGCAGCTTAACCTTAGGACAGGCCCATGGCTACACCTTC. The complete variable domain, with remaining parts taken from reference TRBV7-9 and TRBJ1-2, reads DTGVSQNPRHKITKRGQNVTFRCDPISEHNRLYWYRQTLGQGPEFLTYFQNEAQLEKSRLLSDRFSAERPKGSFSTLEIQRTEQGDSAMYLCASSLTLGQAHGYTFGSGTRLTVV.

This clone was counted once. The chain joins TRBV19 to TRBJ1-5; maybe TRBD1 (6 bases). The CDR3 loop spans 15 amino acids. Trimming shortened V by 5 bases and J by 6 bases, and 17 bases separated the two germline ends. Per germline, CDR1 LNHDA and CDR2 SQIVND (reference sequence). The CDR3 sequence: CASSGLWTESQPQHF. For the CDR3, the DNA is TGTGCCAGTAGTGGACTCTGGACAGAAAGTCAGCCCCAGCATTTT.

The rearrangement joins TRBV28 to TRBJ1-3; 8 bases align to TRBD1. Germline CDR1 is MDHEN and CDR2 is SYDVKM. The CDR3 extends over 16 amino acids. J lost 5 bases, V lost 5 bases, and 11 bases had no gene match. The DNA of the CDR3 is TGTGCCAGCAGTCCCCTATTTGGGACAGGCCGAAACACCATATATTTT. Its translation: CASSPLFGTGRNTIYF.